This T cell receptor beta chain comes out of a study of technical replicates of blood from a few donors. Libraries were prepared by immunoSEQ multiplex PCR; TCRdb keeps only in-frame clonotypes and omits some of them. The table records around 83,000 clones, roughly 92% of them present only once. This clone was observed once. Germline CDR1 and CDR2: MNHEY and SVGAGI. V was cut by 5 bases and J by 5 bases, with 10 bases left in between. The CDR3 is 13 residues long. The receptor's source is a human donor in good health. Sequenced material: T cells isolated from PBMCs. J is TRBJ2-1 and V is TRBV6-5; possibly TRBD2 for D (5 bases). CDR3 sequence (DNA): TGTGCCAGCAGTCGGGTACTAGACAATGAGCAGTTCTTC. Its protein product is CASSRVLDNEQFF.